The 13 T cell receptor beta chains in this list originate from one sample, sequenced in a study of post-analysis software for immune sequencing data. Findings and limits, study-wide: When patients were compared with controls, about five TRBV segments were more frequent, TRBV5-6, TRBV5-1 and TRBV20-1 among them.

These receptors are not linked to any known antigen. The TCR beta cDNA libraries carried unique molecular identifiers. TCRdb re-called the PCR reads with MiXCR, one entry per CDR3 protein. The sample includes about 500,000 distinct CDR3 sequences, 40% to 55% of them seen just once. Sequencing was performed on blood. These TCRs come from a girl aged 5-17 years with multiple sclerosis.

The chain links TRBV6-1 to TRBJ1-2; the D is unclear. Trimming shortened V by 2 bases and J by 3 bases, and 7 bases separated the two germline ends. Germline V gene lookup returns CDR1 MNHNS and CDR2 SASEGT. CDR3 length equals 13 residues. Written as DNA, the CDR3 is TGTGCCAGCAGTGAAACCCAGGACTATGGCTACACCTTC. Translated, it gives CASSETQDYGYTF.

The table lists this clonotype with a few counts. This chain links TRBV4-2 with TRBJ2-3; TRBD2 agrees at 8 bases. The CDR3 sequence is 15 residues long. Germline values: CDR1 LGHNA, CDR2 YNFKEQ. V was clipped by 2 bases and J by 4 bases; unmatched bases: 5. CDR3 sequence: CASSQLSGSPDTQYF. The CDR3 nucleotides read TGTGCCAGCAGCCAATTAAGCGGGAGTCCAGATACGCAGTATTTT.

This clonotype was detected only a few times. This chain links TRBV5-1 with TRBJ2-1, with 9 bases aligning to TRBD1. The CDR3 loop spans 15 amino acids. Germline V lookup: CDR1 SGHRS, CDR2 YFSETQ. Losses at the gene ends were 4 bases for V and 5 bases for J; bases not matched to a gene: 7. Here the CDR3 reads CASSHGTGSDNEQFF. CDR3 nucleotide sequence: TGCGCCAGCAGCCACGGGACAGGGTCTGACAATGAGCAGTTCTTC.

The chain combines TRBV20-1 with TRBJ2-3; TRBD1 matches at 7 bases. Germline loops: CDR1 DFQATT, CDR2 SNEGSKA (reference sequence). Trimming took 2 bases from V and 0 from J; bases not matched to a gene: 17. This CDR3 comprises 19 residues. The CDR3 spells CSARQSDRPLLSSTDTQYF. CDR3 nucleotides: TGCAGTGCTAGACAATCGGACAGGCCGCTCCTCTCTAGCACAGATACGCAGTATTTT.

The sample holds a few counts of this clonotype. The chain couples TRBV27 to TRBJ1-2; D is ambiguous. The CDR3 is made up of 15 amino acids. Germline V gene data show CDR1 as MNHEY and CDR2 as SMNVEV (reference sequence). The V end was cut by 2 bases, the J end by 2 bases, with 12 bases between. For the CDR3, the DNA is TGTGCCAGCAGTTTAGAGGAGGGAGGAAACTATGGCTACACCTTC. Translated: CASSLEEGGNYGYTF.

This clonotype was detected only once. The chain employs TRBV20-1 and TRBJ2-1, with TRBD2 matching over 12 bases. Germline CDR1 reads DFQATT; CDR2 reads SNEGSKA (reference sequence). V gave up 1 base and J gave up 8 bases; unmatched junction bases: 3. This CDR3 spans 14 amino acids. The CDR3 spells CSARGLAGAHEQFF. The CDR3 DNA is TGCAGTGCTAGAGGACTAGCGGGAGCCCATGAGCAGTTCTTC.

The rearrangement uses TRBV28 and TRBJ1-6, with 10 nucleotides matching TRBD1. The junction had 9 bases not matched to a gene; V was cut back by 5 bases and J by 11 bases. This CDR3 has 15 residues. CDR1 is MDHEN, CDR2 SYDVKM, per germline. Here the CDR3 reads CASSPPGQGYPPLHF. The DNA of the CDR3 is TGTGCCAGCAGTCCTCCGGGACAGGGGTATCCACCCCTCCACTTT.

The chain links TRBV18 to TRBJ1-5, with 7 positions matching TRBD1. Germline values: CDR1 KGHSH, CDR2 LQKENI. Germline trimming cut 4 bases from V and 7 bases from J; bases unmatched to any gene: 4. The CDR3 contains 13 residues. The CDR3 DNA follows: TGTGCCAGCTCACTGACAGGGCAGCAGCCCCAGCATTTT. Residues: CASSLTGQQPQHF.

The CDR3 reads CSVEERETQYF. In DNA form, the CDR3 reads TGCAGCGTTGAGGAGCGAGAGACCCAGTACTTC. The chain links TRBV29-1 to TRBJ2-5, with D unclear. There are 11 residues in the CDR3. CDR1 is SQVTM and CDR2 is ANQGSEA in the germline V gene. V shed 3 bases and J shed 4 bases, with 6 bases lying between them.

The V and J genes are TRBV7-2 and TRBJ2-7; D possibly corresponds to TRBD2 (6 bases). Germline CDR1 and CDR2: SGHTA and FQGNSA. Between the trimmed V and J ends, which lost 1 base and 2 bases, there was a span of 21 bases. The length of the CDR3 is 18 residues. CDR3 sequence: CASSLVWRPGTPAYEQYF. CDR3 sequence (DNA): TGTGCCAGCAGCTTAGTATGGAGACCCGGGACTCCCGCCTACGAGCAGTACTTC.

This rearrangement joins TRBV4-3 to TRBJ2-7; TRBD1 aligns across 9 bases. Trimming took 6 bases from V and 2 from J; bases not matched to a gene: 8. CDR1 is LGHNA, CDR2 YSLEER, per germline. The CDR3 is made up of 15 amino acids. The CDR3 bases are TGCGCCAGCAGTAAAGCGGGGACAGGGCCCTACGAGCAGTACTTC. It specifies CASSKAGTGPYEQYF.

The chain uses TRBV7-2 and TRBJ1-5, with D maybe TRBD1 (6 bases). The CDR3 loop spans 15 amino acids. The germline gives CDR1 SGHTA, CDR2 FQGNSA. Trimming cost V 1 base and J 4 bases, with 11 bases left between them. Here the CDR3 DNA reads TGTGCCAGCAGCTTAGTAGGTCAGGGGAATCAGCCCCAGCATTTT. It yields the protein CASSLVGQGNQPQHF.

The V and J genes are TRBV7-8 and TRBJ1-4; D remains ambiguous. The germline gives CDR1 SGHVS, CDR2 FQNEAQ. V was pared by 1 base and J by 7 bases, with 10 bases between. The CDR3 loop spans 14 amino acids. Written as DNA, the CDR3 is TGTGCCAGCAGCTTAGGAGGGCTGGGTGAAAAACTGTTTTTT. This encodes CASSLGGLGEKLFF.